These 2 T cell receptor beta chains originate from one sample sequenced in a study of blood T cell repertoires in COVID-19. Profiled with immunoSEQ multiplex PCR; TCRdb holds only in-frame clones, not every one. Of roughly 300,000 clones in the sample, 89% were seen once. The specimen sequenced was peripheral blood. The receptors were gathered from a man between 18 and 29 years old who had recovered from COVID-19.

A single count supports this clone. The rearrangement links TRBV24-1 to TRBJ2-1; the match to TRBD1 covers 11 bases. The V gene end was trimmed by 1 base and the J gene end by 15 bases; junction bases not matched to a gene: 4. The CDR3 spans 13 residues. CDR1 and CDR2 from the germline V gene are KGHDR and SFDVKD. CDR3 loop: CATSDLRTGGLFF. The CDR3 DNA reads TGTGCCACCAGTGATTTAAGGACAGGGGGCCTGTTCTTC.

The chain couples TRBV7-9 to TRBJ1-5, with 10 positions matching TRBD1. V was clipped by 4 bases and J by 2 bases; unmatched bases: 2. Germline V gene sequence: CDR1 SEHNR, CDR2 FQNEAQ (reference sequence). This CDR3 has 15 amino acids. The CDR3 loop reads CASSYGQGGNQPQHF. CDR3 bases: TGTGCCAGCAGCTACGGACAGGGGGGCAATCAGCCCCAGCATTTT.